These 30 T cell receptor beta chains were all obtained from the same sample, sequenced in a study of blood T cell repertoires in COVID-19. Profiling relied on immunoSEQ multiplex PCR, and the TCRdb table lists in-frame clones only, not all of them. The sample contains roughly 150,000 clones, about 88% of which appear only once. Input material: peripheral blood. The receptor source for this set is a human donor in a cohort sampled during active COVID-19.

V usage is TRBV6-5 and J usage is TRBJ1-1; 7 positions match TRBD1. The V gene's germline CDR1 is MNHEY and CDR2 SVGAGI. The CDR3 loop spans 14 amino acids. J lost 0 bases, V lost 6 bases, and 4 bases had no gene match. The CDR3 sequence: CASRWTGLNTEAFF. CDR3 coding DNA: TGTGCCAGCAGATGGACAGGACTGAACACTGAAGCTTTCTTT.

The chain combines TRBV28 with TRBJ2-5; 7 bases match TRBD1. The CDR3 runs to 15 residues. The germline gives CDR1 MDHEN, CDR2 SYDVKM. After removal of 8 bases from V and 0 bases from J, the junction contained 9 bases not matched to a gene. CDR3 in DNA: TGTGCCAGCCGCCGGGACAGTCTATACCAAGAGACCCAGTACTTC. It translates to CASRRDSLYQETQYF.

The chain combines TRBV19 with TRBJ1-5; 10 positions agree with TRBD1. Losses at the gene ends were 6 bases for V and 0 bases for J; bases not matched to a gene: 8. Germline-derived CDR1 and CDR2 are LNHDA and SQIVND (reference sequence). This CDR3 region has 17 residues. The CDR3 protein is CASRPGTGVYSNQPQHF. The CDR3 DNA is TGTGCCAGTAGGCCCGGGACAGGGGTTTATAGCAATCAGCCCCAGCATTTT.

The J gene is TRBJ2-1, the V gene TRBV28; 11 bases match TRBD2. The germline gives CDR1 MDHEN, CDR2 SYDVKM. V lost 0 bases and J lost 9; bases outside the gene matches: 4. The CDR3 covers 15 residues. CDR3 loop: CASSLWTSGEGEQFF. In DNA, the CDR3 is TGTGCCAGCAGTTTATGGACTAGCGGGGAGGGTGAGCAGTTCTTC.

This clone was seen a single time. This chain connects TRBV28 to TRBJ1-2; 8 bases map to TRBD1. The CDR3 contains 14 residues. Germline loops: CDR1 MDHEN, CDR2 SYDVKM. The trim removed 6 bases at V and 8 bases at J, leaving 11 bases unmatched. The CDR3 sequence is CASSTNRGMEGYTF. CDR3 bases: TGTGCCAGCAGCACAAACAGGGGGATGGAAGGCTACACCTTC.

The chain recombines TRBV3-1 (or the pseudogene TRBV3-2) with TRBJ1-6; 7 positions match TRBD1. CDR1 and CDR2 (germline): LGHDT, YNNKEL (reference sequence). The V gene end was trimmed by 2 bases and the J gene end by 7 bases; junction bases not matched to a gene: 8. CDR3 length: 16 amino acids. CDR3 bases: TGTGCCAGCAGCCAATCCCCGCCAGGGGGGAATTCACCCCTCCACTTT. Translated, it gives CASSQSPPGGNSPLHF.

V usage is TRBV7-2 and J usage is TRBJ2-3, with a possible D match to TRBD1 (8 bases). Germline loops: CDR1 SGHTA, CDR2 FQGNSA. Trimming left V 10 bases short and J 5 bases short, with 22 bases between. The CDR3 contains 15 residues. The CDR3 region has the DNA TGTGCCACCGGACAGGGTTCATGGGGGGGAGATACGCAGTATTTT. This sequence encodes CATGQGSWGGDTQYF.

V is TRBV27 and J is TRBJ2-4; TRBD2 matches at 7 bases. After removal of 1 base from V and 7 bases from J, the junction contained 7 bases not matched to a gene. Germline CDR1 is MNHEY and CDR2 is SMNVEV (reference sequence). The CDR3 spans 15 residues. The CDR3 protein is CASSLCPSGYNIQYF. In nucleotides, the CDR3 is TGTGCCAGCAGTTTATGCCCTAGCGGTTATAACATTCAGTACTTC.

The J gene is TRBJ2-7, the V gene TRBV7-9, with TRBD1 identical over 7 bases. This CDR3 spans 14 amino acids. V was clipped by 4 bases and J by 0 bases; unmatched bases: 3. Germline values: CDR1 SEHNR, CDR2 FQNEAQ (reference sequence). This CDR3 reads CASSSTGSSYEQYF. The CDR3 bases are TGTGCCAGCAGCTCGACAGGGAGCTCCTACGAGCAGTACTTC.

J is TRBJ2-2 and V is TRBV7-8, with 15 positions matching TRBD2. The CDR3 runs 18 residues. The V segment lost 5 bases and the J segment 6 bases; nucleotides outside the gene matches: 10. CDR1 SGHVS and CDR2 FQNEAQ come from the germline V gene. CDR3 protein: CASSLGTSGRFLSGELFF. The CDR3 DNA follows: TGTGCCAGCAGCCTGGGGACTAGCGGGAGGTTTCTATCCGGGGAGCTGTTTTTT. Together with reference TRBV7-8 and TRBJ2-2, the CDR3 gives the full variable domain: GAGVSQSPRYKVAKRGQDVALRCDPISGHVSLFWYQQALGQGPEFLTYFQNEAQLDKSGLPSDRFFAERPEGSVSTLKIQRTQQEDSAVYLCASSLGTSGRFLSGELFFGEGSRLTVL.

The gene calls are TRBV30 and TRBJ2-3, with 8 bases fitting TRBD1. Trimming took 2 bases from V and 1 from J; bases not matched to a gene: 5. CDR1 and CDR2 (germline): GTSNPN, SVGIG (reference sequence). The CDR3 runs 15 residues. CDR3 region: CAWSLGGQGTDTQYF. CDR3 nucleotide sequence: TGTGCCTGGAGTCTCGGGGGACAGGGCACAGATACGCAGTATTTT.

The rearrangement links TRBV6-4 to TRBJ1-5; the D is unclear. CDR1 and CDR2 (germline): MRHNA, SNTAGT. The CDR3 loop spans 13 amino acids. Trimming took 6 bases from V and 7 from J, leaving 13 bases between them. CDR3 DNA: TGTGCCAGCAGGGAGATGTGTGGGCAGCCCCAGCATTTT. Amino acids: CASREMCGQPQHF.

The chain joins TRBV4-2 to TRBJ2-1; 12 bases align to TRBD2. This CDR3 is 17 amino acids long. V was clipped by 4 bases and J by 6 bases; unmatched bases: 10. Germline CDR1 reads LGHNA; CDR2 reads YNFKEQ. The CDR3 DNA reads TGTGCCAGCAGCCGAACCGCTAGCGGGGGGGCTGTCAATGAGCAGTTCTTC. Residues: CASSRTASGGAVNEQFF.

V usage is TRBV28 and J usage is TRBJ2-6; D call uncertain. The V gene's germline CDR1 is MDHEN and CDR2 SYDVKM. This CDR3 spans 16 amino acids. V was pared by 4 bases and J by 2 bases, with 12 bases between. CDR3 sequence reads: CASSSPGAAGANVLTF. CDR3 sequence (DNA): TGTGCCAGCAGTTCCCCTGGTGCGGCTGGGGCCAACGTCCTGACTTTC. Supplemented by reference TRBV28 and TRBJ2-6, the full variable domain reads DVKVTQSSRYLVKRTGEKVFLECVQDMDHENMFWYRQDPGLGLRLIYFSYDVKMKEKGDIPEGYSVSREKKERFSLILESASTNQTSMYLCASSSPGAAGANVLTFGAGSRLTVL.

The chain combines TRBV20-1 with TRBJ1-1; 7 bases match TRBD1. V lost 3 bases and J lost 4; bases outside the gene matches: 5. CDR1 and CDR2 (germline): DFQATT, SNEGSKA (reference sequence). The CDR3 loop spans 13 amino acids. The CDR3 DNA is TGCAGTGCTAGTAGGGGACAGACCACTGAAGCTTTCTTT. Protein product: CSASRGQTTEAFF.

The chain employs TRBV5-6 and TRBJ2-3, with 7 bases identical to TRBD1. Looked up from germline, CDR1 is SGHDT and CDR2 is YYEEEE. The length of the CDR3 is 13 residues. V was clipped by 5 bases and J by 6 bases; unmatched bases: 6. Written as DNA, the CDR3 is TGTGCCAGCAGTAGGACACAGGGGGATACGCAGTATTTT. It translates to CASSRTQGDTQYF.

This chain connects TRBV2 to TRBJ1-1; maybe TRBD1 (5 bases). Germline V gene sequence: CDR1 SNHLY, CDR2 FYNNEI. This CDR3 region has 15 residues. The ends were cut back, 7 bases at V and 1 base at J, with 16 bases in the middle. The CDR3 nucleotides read TGTGCCAGCACCAGCGGAGGGGCGGCGAACACTGAAGCTTTCTTT. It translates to CASTSGGAANTEAFF.

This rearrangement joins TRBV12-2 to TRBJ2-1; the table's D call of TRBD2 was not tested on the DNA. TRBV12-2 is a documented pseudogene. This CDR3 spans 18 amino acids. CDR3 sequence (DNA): TGTGCAAGTCGCTTAAAATTAGCGACTAGCGGGCCGTACAATGAGCAGTTCTTC. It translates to CASRLKLATSGPYNEQFF.

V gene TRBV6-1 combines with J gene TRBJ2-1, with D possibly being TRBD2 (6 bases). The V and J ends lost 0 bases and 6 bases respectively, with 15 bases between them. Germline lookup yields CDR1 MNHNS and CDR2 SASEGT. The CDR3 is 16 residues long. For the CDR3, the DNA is TGTGCCAGCAGTGAAGCAGTCGGAGGGGCCGGCAATGAGCAGTTCTTC. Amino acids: CASSEAVGGAGNEQFF.

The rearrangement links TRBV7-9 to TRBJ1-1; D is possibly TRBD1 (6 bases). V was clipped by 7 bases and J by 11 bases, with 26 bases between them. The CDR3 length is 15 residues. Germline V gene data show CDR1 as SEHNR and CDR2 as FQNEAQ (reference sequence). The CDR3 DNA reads TGTGCCAGCACCCCATTGGGGGGGGCGCAGAAGGAGGCTTTCTTT. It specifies CASTPLGGAQKEAFF. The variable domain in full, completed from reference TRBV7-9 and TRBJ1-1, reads DTGVSQNPRHKITKRGQNVTFRCDPISEHNRLYWYRQTLGQGPEFLTYFQNEAQLEKSRLLSDRFSAERPKGSFSTLEIQRTEQGDSAMYLCASTPLGGAQKEAFFGQGTRLTVV.

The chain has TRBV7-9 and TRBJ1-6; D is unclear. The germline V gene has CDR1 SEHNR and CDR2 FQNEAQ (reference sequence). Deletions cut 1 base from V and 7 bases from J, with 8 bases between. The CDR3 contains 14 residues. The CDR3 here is CASSLEQLNSPLHF. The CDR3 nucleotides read TGTGCCAGCAGCTTAGAACAGTTAAATTCACCCCTCCACTTT.

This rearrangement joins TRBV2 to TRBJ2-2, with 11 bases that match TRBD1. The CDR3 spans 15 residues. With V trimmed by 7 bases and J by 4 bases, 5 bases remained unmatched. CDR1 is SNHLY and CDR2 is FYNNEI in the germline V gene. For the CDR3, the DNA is TGTGCCAGCAAGATGGGACAGGGGGGCACCGGGGAGCTGTTTTTT. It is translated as CASKMGQGGTGELFF. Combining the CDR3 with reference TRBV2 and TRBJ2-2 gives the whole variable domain EPEVTQTPSHQVTQMGQEVILRCVPISNHLYFYWYRQILGQKVEFLVSFYNNEISEKSEIFDDQFSVERPDGSNFTLKIRSTKLEDSAMYFCASKMGQGGTGELFFGEGSRLTVL.

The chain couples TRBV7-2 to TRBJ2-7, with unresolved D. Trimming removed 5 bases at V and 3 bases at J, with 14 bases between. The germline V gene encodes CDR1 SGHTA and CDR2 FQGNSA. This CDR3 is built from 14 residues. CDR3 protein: CASSPAYRDYEQYF. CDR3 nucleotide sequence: TGTGCCAGCAGCCCCGCATACAGAGACTACGAGCAGTACTTC.

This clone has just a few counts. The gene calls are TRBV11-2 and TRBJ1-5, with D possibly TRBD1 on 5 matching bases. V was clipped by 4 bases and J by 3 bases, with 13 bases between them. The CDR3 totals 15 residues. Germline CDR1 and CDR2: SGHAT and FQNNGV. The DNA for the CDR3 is TGTGCCAGCAGCTACACCGCGGGGCCCAATCAGCCCCAGCATTTT. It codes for CASSYTAGPNQPQHF.

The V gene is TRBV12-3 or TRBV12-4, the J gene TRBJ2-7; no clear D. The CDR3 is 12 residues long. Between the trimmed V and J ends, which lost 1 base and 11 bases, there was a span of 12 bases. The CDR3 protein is CASSLGPVLKYF. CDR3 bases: TGTGCCAGCAGTTTAGGTCCAGTCCTGAAGTACTTC.

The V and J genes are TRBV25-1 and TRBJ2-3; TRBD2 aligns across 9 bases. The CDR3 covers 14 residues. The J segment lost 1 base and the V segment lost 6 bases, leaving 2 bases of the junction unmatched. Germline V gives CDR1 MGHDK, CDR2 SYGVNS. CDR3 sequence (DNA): TGTGCCAGCAGCTGGACTAGCGGCACAGATACGCAGTATTTT. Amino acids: CASSWTSGTDTQYF. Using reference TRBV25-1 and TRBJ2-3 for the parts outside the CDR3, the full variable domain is EADIYQTPRYLVIGTGKKITLECSQTMGHDKMYWYQQDPGMELHLIHYSYGVNSTEKGDLSSESTVSRIRTEHFPLTLESARPSHTSQYLCASSWTSGTDTQYFGPGTRLTVL.

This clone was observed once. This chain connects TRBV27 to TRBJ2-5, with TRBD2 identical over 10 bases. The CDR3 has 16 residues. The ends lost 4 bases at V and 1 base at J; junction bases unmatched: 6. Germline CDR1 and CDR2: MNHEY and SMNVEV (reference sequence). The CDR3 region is CASSSRLAGFQETQYF. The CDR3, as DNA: TGTGCCAGCAGTTCCCGACTAGCGGGCTTCCAAGAGACCCAGTACTTC.

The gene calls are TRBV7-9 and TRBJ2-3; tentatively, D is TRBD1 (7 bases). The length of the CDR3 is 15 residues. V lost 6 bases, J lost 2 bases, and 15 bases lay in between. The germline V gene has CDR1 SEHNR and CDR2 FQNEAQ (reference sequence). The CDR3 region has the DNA TGTGCCAGCAGGGGGGGACAGATCTACACAGATACGCAGTATTTT. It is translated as CASRGGQIYTDTQYF.

The CDR3 region is CATSRDQAGVRYSPLHF. CDR3 in DNA: TGTGCCACCAGCAGAGATCAGGCAGGGGTCCGATATTCACCCCTCCACTTT. V usage is TRBV15 and J usage is TRBJ1-6, with D possibly matching TRBD1 (6 bases). Looked up from germline, CDR1 is LNHNV and CDR2 is YYDKDF (reference sequence). The CDR3 extends over 17 amino acids. V was pared by 0 bases and J by 8 bases, with 17 bases between.

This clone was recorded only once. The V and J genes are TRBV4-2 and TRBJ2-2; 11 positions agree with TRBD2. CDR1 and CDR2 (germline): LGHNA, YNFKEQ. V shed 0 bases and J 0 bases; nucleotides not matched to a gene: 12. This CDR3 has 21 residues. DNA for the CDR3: TGTGCCAGCAGCCAAGACCCCTTCTGGCTAGCGGGGGGCGCGAACACCGGGGAGCTGTTTTTT. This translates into CASSQDPFWLAGGANTGELFF.